These 30 T cell receptor beta chains originate from one sample sequenced in a study of cytomegalovirus exposure and HLA in healthy donors. The study ran its PCR with 60 Vbeta and 13 Jbeta primers. Sequencing was performed with immunoSEQ multiplex PCR; in TCRdb, only in-frame clones are kept and a portion is missing. The sample lists roughly 88,000 clones, 76% seen once, with approximately 5% in the top ten. The specimen was PBMCs. These receptors were obtained from a man under 40 in good health and CMV-seropositive.

The chain combines TRBV7-2 with TRBJ2-7; 13 nucleotides agree with TRBD2. Trimming removed 1 base from V and 6 bases from J; junction bases left unmatched: 0. The V gene's germline CDR1 is SGHTA and CDR2 FQGNSA. The CDR3 contains 14 residues. In DNA, the CDR3 is TGTGCCAGCAGCTTAGGGACTAGCGGGAGCGAGCAGTACTTC. Translating it yields CASSLGTSGSEQYF. The complete variable domain, with remaining parts taken from reference TRBV7-2 and TRBJ2-7, reads GAGVSQSPSNKVTEKGKDVELRCDPISGHTALYWYRQSLGQGLEFLIYFQGNSAPDKSGLPSDRFSAERTGGSVSTLTIQRTQQEDSAVYLCASSLGTSGSEQYFGPGTRLTVT.

The V and J genes are TRBV5-1 and TRBJ2-3; 9 positions agree with TRBD2. V trimming: 0 bases; J trimming: 5 bases; junction bases outside the gene matches: 4. The CDR3 runs 15 residues. Germline CDR1 is SGHRS and CDR2 is YFSETQ. The CDR3 DNA follows: TGCGCCAGCAGCTTGGGGCTAGCGGGAAAAGATACGCAGTATTTT. Amino acid sequence: CASSLGLAGKDTQYF.

V and J are TRBV5-1 and TRBJ2-3; 8 positions match TRBD2. The germline CDR1 and CDR2 sequences are SGHRS and YFSETQ. J gave up 2 bases and V 0 bases, and 14 bases lay outside the gene matches. This CDR3 has 19 residues. The CDR3 bases are TGCGCCAGCAGCTTGGCCAGTTTTAGCGGGACGGGCCCCACAGATACGCAGTATTTT. Translating it yields CASSLASFSGTGPTDTQYF.

CDR3 region: CASSFGAEAFF. The CDR3 DNA reads TGTGCCAGCAGCTTCGGGGCTGAAGCTTTCTTT. The V gene is TRBV7-2, the J gene TRBJ1-1; the D is unclear. The germline gives CDR1 SGHTA, CDR2 FQGNSA. V was shortened by 3 bases and J by 6 bases, with 5 bases between the two germline ends. The CDR3 spans 11 residues.

V usage is TRBV6-5 and J usage is TRBJ2-1; 9 nucleotides align to TRBD2. The germline CDR1 and CDR2 sequences are MNHEY and SVGAGI. This CDR3 region has 15 residues. V was pared by 0 bases and J by 8 bases, with 5 bases of the junction left unmatched. Here the CDR3 DNA reads TGTGCCAGCAGTTACTCAGGCGGGGGGGGCGATGAGCAGTTCTTC. Amino acids: CASSYSGGGGDEQFF.

V usage is TRBV5-6 and J usage is TRBJ2-1; 7 bases align to TRBD2. Trimming removed 3 bases from V and 2 bases from J; junction bases left unmatched: 11. Germline V lookup: CDR1 SGHDT, CDR2 YYEEEE. The CDR3 consists of 17 residues. The CDR3 reads CASSSPGGRVTYNEQFF. In DNA form, the CDR3 reads TGTGCCAGCAGCTCCCCAGGTGGGAGGGTTACCTACAATGAGCAGTTCTTC. The whole variable domain, filled in from reference TRBV5-6 and TRBJ2-1, reads DAGVTQSPTHLIKTRGQQVTLRCSPKSGHDTVSWYQQALGQGPQFIFQYYEEEERQRGNFPDRFSGHQFPNYSSELNVNALLLGDSALYLCASSSPGGRVTYNEQFFGPGTRLTVL.

V usage is TRBV6-6 and J usage is TRBJ2-7; no reliable D call. The germline CDR1 and CDR2 sequences are MNHNY and SVGAGI (reference sequence). V lost 8 bases, J lost 2 bases, and 16 bases lay in between. This CDR3 has 14 residues. The CDR3 nucleotides are TGTGCCAGCTCCGCTCTCGCTGGAGCCTACGAGCAGTACGTC. Translating it yields CASSALAGAYEQYV.

The J gene is TRBJ2-7, the V gene TRBV7-9, with D perhaps matching TRBD1 (5 bases). The length of the CDR3 is 12 residues. The germline V gene has CDR1 SEHNR and CDR2 FQNEAQ (reference sequence). V lost 8 bases and J lost 3, with 11 bases in between. For the CDR3, the DNA is TGTGCCAGCCGCGACAGAAACTACGAGCAGTACTTC. It yields the protein CASRDRNYEQYF.

V gene TRBV5-4 combines with J gene TRBJ1-2; 10 bases line up with TRBD1. Unmatched junction bases numbered 6, after V lost 6 bases and J lost 4 bases. This CDR3 has 14 amino acids. Germline V gene sequence: CDR1 SGHNT, CDR2 YYREEE (reference sequence). DNA of the CDR3: TGTGCCAGCACGCGGGACAGGGGTCCCTATGGCTACACCTTC. It translates to CASTRDRGPYGYTF.

The V gene is TRBV27, the J gene TRBJ2-1, with D unresolved. Germline V gene sequence: CDR1 MNHEY, CDR2 SMNVEV (reference sequence). The length of the CDR3 is 13 residues. Between the trimmed V and J ends, which lost 3 bases and 10 bases, there was a span of 13 bases. The CDR3 loop is CASSFLGPQEQFF. For the CDR3, the DNA is TGTGCCAGCAGTTTTCTTGGCCCACAAGAGCAGTTCTTC.

The chain joins TRBV27 to TRBJ2-5, with a possible D match to TRBD1 (5 bases). The CDR3 extends over 14 amino acids. Between the trimmed V and J ends, which lost 6 bases and 5 bases, there was a span of 16 bases. In germline, CDR1 is MNHEY, CDR2 SMNVEV (reference sequence). CDR3 loop: CASRRRVSWETQYF. The CDR3 coding sequence is TGTGCCAGCAGACGCAGGGTGTCCTGGGAGACCCAGTACTTC.

The V call is TRBV5-4, the J call TRBJ1-1; no clear D. CDR1 and CDR2 (germline): SGHNT, YYREEE (reference sequence). V gave up 1 base and J gave up 0 bases, with 10 bases separating them. This CDR3 comprises 15 residues. CDR3 DNA: TGTGCCAGCAGCTTGTCCGTGGGCGTGAACACTGAAGCTTTCTTT. Amino acids: CASSLSVGVNTEAFF.

V and J are TRBV15 and TRBJ1-2; D gene uncertain. CDR3 length equals 14 residues. The ends were cut back, 5 bases at V and 0 bases at J, with 10 bases in the middle. Germline V lookup: CDR1 LNHNV, CDR2 YYDKDF (reference sequence). The DNA for the CDR3 is TGTGCCACCAGCCCCATCGAGACTAACTATGGCTACACCTTC. As protein: CATSPIETNYGYTF.

This chain uses TRBV19 with TRBJ2-1; tentatively, D is TRBD1 (6 bases). Trimming stripped 2 bases from V and 0 bases from J, with 8 bases between. There are 15 residues in the CDR3. Looked up from germline, CDR1 is LNHDA and CDR2 is SQIVND (reference sequence). The CDR3 is CASSITRGSYNEQFF. In DNA, the CDR3 is TGTGCCAGTAGTATAACCAGGGGCTCCTACAATGAGCAGTTCTTC.

The rearrangement joins TRBV13 to TRBJ1-1; no clear D. This CDR3 has 14 residues. Trimming took off 2 bases at V and 5 bases at J, with 12 bases between the two ends. Germline assignment: CDR1 PRHDT and CDR2 FYEKMQ (reference sequence). Here the CDR3 DNA reads TGTGCCAGCAGCTTAAGAGTTTCGGGGACTGAAGCTTTCTTT. Its protein product is CASSLRVSGTEAFF. The variable domain in full, with the rest retrieved from reference TRBV13 and TRBJ1-1, is AAGVIQSPRHLIKEKRETATLKCYPIPRHDTVYWYQQGPGQDPQFLISFYEKMQSDKGSIPDRFSAQQFSDYHSELNMSSLELGDSALYFCASSLRVSGTEAFFGQGTRLTVV.

The CDR3, as DNA: TGTGCCAGTAGTACGTCCAGGGTGAATACGCAGTATTTT. This gives the protein CASSTSRVNTQYF. The gene calls are TRBV19 and TRBJ2-3; D may be TRBD1 (5 bases). Germline V lookup: CDR1 LNHDA, CDR2 SQIVND (reference sequence). V lost 4 bases and J 7 bases, leaving 12 bases between the germline ends. This CDR3 has 13 amino acids.

This chain joins TRBV6-1 and TRBJ1-1; D is undetermined. The CDR3 has 11 amino acids. Trimming removed 1 base from V and 11 bases from J, with 8 bases in between. Germline assignment: CDR1 MNHNS and CDR2 SASEGT. The CDR3 loop is CASSEGGGAFF. The CDR3 coding sequence is TGTGCCAGCAGTGAAGGAGGCGGGGCTTTCTTT.

This clone has only a few counts. The chain joins TRBV6-6 to TRBJ2-7; 11 bases match TRBD1. CDR1 is MNHNY and CDR2 is SVGAGI in the germline V gene (reference sequence). The CDR3 runs 14 residues. V shed 6 bases, J shed 7 bases, and the junction held 8 bases outside the gene matches. The CDR3 nucleotides are TGTGCCAGCAGGGACAGGGGGCTTGTTTGGGAGCAGTACGTC. The encoded protein is CASRDRGLVWEQYV.

This clone was seen a handful of times. The rearrangement joins TRBV10-1 to TRBJ2-7, with D tentatively TRBD1 (6 bases). With 7 bases removed from V and 6 bases from J, the gap between germline ends came to 7 bases. The CDR3 length is 10 residues. The germline V gene encodes CDR1 WNHNN and CDR2 SYGVQD (reference sequence). The CDR3, as DNA: TGCGCCAGCATCAGGGGCGAGCAGTACGTC. Protein sequence: CASIRGEQYV.

CDR3 nucleotides: TGTGCCAGCAACCATCGGGGGGGTAACTATGGCTACACCTTC. Protein sequence: CASNHRGGNYGYTF. The chain is built from TRBV28 and TRBJ1-2, with D possibly being TRBD1 (5 bases). This CDR3 has 14 amino acids. The V and J ends lost 7 bases and 1 base respectively, with 13 bases between them. Germline loops: CDR1 MDHEN, CDR2 SYDVKM.

The chain carries TRBV28 and TRBJ1-5; tentative D call: TRBD1 (5 bases). The CDR3 totals 13 residues. V was trimmed by 2 bases and J by 5 bases, leaving 7 bases between them. CDR1 MDHEN and CDR2 SYDVKM come from the germline V gene. Here the CDR3 DNA reads TGTGCCAGCAGTTTAGACAGTTATCAGCCCCAGCATTTT. Amino acid sequence: CASSLDSYQPQHF. The whole variable domain, filled in from reference TRBV28 and TRBJ1-5, reads DVKVTQSSRYLVKRTGEKVFLECVQDMDHENMFWYRQDPGLGLRLIYFSYDVKMKEKGDIPEGYSVSREKKERFSLILESASTNQTSMYLCASSLDSYQPQHFGDGTRLSIL.

The count of this clone is one. The chain has TRBV5-6 and TRBJ1-1; 9 positions match TRBD1. V gave up 4 bases and J gave up 0 bases; unmatched junction bases: 10. The CDR3 spans 17 residues. Germline V gene data show CDR1 as SGHDT and CDR2 as YYEEEE. CDR3: CASSDWTGDLVNTEAFF. Written as DNA, the CDR3 is TGTGCCAGCAGCGATTGGACAGGGGACCTTGTGAACACTGAAGCTTTCTTT.

The chain carries TRBV6-1 and TRBJ2-7; 7 bases fit TRBD1. The CDR3 contains 14 residues. The germline gives CDR1 MNHNS, CDR2 SASEGT. After removal of 7 bases from V and 5 bases from J, the junction contained 11 bases not matched to a gene. CDR3 in DNA: TGTGCCAGCAAGCGACAGGGTAACAGCGACGAGCAGTACTTC. Its protein is CASKRQGNSDEQYF.

The V gene is TRBV6-4, the J gene TRBJ2-3, with no clear D. In germline, CDR1 is MRHNA, CDR2 SNTAGT. CDR3 size: 13 residues. The germline V and J ends were trimmed by 4 bases and 2 bases, with 7 bases remaining between them. The CDR3 DNA is TGTGCCAGCAGTGTCACAGCCACAGATACGCAGTATTTT. Amino acids: CASSVTATDTQYF.

Only a few counts were recorded for this clone. The genes are TRBV5-5 and TRBJ2-7; TRBD1 aligns across 9 bases. V lost 4 bases, J lost 3 bases, and 8 bases stayed unmatched. From germline, CDR1 is SGHKS and CDR2 YYEKEE (reference sequence). The CDR3 is made up of 15 amino acids. In nucleotides, the CDR3 is TGTGCCAGCAGCCTACAGGGGGCCGTGGTCTACGAGCAGTACTTC. Encoded protein: CASSLQGAVVYEQYF. The entire variable domain, with the rest obtained from reference TRBV5-5 and TRBJ2-7, is as follows: DAGVTQSPTHLIKTRGQQVTLRCSPISGHKSVSWYQQVLGQGPQFIFQYYEKEERGRGNFPDRFSARQFPNYSSELNVNALLLGDSALYLCASSLQGAVVYEQYFGPGTRLTVT.

The chain joins TRBV11-2 to TRBJ2-7, with a tentative D call TRBD1 (5 bases). The CDR3 is made up of 13 amino acids. Deletions cut 1 base from V and 3 bases from J, with 7 bases between. Germline lookup yields CDR1 SGHAT and CDR2 FQNNGV. The CDR3 spells CASSLVDSYEQYV. For the CDR3, the DNA is TGTGCCAGCAGCTTAGTCGACAGCTACGAGCAGTACGTC.

The genes are TRBV19 and TRBJ2-7, with 7 nucleotides matching TRBD1. J was trimmed by 1 base and V by 1 base; bases with no gene match: 1. Germline CDR1 is LNHDA and CDR2 is SQIVND (reference sequence). CDR3 length: 14 residues. CDR3 sequence: CASSIGTGSYEQYF. DNA of the CDR3: TGTGCCAGTAGTATAGGGACAGGTTCCTACGAGCAGTACTTC.

The rearrangement links TRBV6-6 to TRBJ1-5, with 7 bases identical to TRBD1. The CDR3 runs to 16 residues. From germline, CDR1 is MNHNY and CDR2 SVGAGI (reference sequence). The V gene end was trimmed by 6 bases and the J gene end by 7 bases; junction bases not matched to a gene: 15. This chain's CDR3 is CASSQPMTGIQQPQHF. The CDR3 DNA follows: TGTGCCAGCAGCCAACCAATGACAGGGATACAACAGCCCCAGCATTTT.

V and J are TRBV9 and TRBJ1-2; TRBD1 matches at 7 bases. The germline V gene encodes CDR1 SGDLS and CDR2 YYNGEE. This CDR3 is built from 13 residues. V was clipped by 1 base and J by 7 bases; unmatched bases: 4. CDR3 protein: CASSVQGGVGYTF. The CDR3 coding sequence is TGTGCCAGCAGCGTACAGGGGGGCGTTGGCTACACCTTC. Filled out from reference TRBV9 and TRBJ1-2, the complete variable domain reads DSGVTQTPKHLITATGQRVTLRCSPRSGDLSVYWYQQSLDQGLQFLIQYYNGEERAKGNILERFSAQQFPDLHSELNLSSLELGDSALYFCASSVQGGVGYTFGSGTRLTVV.

With regard to this clone: The junction does not match germline at one end; this may be a read error. This sequence joins TRBV4-1 and TRBJ1-1, with a weak D call TRBD1 (5 bases). This CDR3 has 17 amino acids. Germline V gives CDR1 MGHRA, CDR2 YSYEKL. CDR3 bases: TGCGCCAGCAGCCGGGAGGGGAATTGGGCAGGGAACCCTGAAGCTTTCTTT. It specifies CASSREGNWAGNPEAFF.